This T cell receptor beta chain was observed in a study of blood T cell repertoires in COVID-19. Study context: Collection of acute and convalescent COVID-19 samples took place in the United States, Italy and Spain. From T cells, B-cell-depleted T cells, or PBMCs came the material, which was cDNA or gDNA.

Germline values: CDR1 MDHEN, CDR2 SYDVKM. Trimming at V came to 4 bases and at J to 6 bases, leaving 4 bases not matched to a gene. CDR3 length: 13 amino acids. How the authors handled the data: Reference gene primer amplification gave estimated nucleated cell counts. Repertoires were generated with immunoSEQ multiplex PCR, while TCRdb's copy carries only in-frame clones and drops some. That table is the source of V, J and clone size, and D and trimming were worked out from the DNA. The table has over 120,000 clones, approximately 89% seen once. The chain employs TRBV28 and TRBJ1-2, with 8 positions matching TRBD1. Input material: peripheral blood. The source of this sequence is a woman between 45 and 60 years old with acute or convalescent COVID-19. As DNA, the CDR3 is TGTGCCAGCAGTTGGACAGGGAAGGATGGCTACACCTTC. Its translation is CASSWTGKDGYTF.